This is a list of T cell receptor beta chains from one sample in a study of human CD4 T cells and Enterobacteriaceae. Generated by immunoSEQ multiplex PCR, the TCRdb table keeps only in-frame clones and is missing some. The data show roughly 28,000 clones, with about four fifths seen just once and approximately 0.9% held by the top ten. The sequencing input was memory CD4+ T cells from blood. Receptors originate from a human donor in good health. Each CDR3 is given without its conserved first and last residue.

V gene	CDR3 length	J gene	CDR3 protein
TRBV5-4	14	TRBJ2-5	ASSLDLAGIEETQY
TRBV28	14	TRBJ2-2	ASRPTEQGRRGELF
TRBV6-5	12	TRBJ2-5	ASRGNRAWETQY
TRBV11-2	14	TRBJ2-6	ASSRSGSSGANVLT
TRBV5-3	14	TRBJ2-1	ARSPREARVSREQF
TRBV7-9	14	TRBJ2-3	ASSGRQGAGTDTQY
TRBV7-9	11	TRBJ2-2	ASSLAVTGELF
TRBV28	10	TRBJ2-1	ASSEIALEQF
TRBV28	11	TRBJ2-7	ASSSENRPEQY
TRBV6-1	13	TRBJ1-1	ASSEVRGLNTEAF
TRBV18	17	TRBJ2-7	ASSPPKLAGGSPSYEQY
TRBV11-2	9	TRBJ1-1	ASSLATKAF
TRBV30	11	TRBJ2-5	AWSVGSQETQY
TRBV28	12	TRBJ2-4	ASSPSSEKNIQY
TRBV6-5	13	TRBJ1-5	ASSHEGTGGQPQH
TRBV6-5	13	TRBJ2-7	ASSYAGGAGYEQY
TRBV15	13	TRBJ2-1	ATSDRDYPYNEQF
TRBV7-9	10	TRBJ2-1	ASSLALEGQF
TRBV5-8	11	TRBJ1-5	ASRGQDNQPQH
TRBV2	12	TRBJ2-7	ASKGQYFSYEQY